Following are 27 T cell receptor beta chains from one sample sequenced in a study of T-cell memory formation after mild COVID-19. TCRdb processed the 5' RACE reads anew with MiXCR; each CDR3 protein has one entry. Among about 210,000 distinct CDR3 sequences listed, around 26% were seen once. Sequenced: PBMCs or a T cell subset sorted from them (not recorded which). These receptors all stem from an adult woman who had mild COVID-19 (a few samples of this study predate the infection). Cell type and time point are not known.

This clonotype occurred a few times. The rearrangement joins TRBV28 to TRBJ2-1; 11 nucleotides match TRBD2. This CDR3 is built from 16 residues. V lost 6 bases to trimming and J lost 8 bases; unmatched junction nucleotides: 12. Germline CDR1 MDHEN, CDR2 SYDVKM. The CDR3: CASSPEASGGSDEQFF. The DNA for the CDR3 is TGTGCCAGCAGCCCCGAGGCTAGCGGGGGGTCGGATGAGCAGTTCTTC.

This clonotype was seen more than once but under ten times. The V gene is TRBV7-9, the J gene TRBJ1-4; D is undetermined. Germline V gene lookup returns CDR1 SEHNR and CDR2 FQNEAQ (reference sequence). The V and J ends lost 2 bases and 8 bases respectively, with 9 bases between them. CDR3 length: 13 residues. This CDR3 reads CASSLPKGEKLFF. The DNA for the CDR3 is TGTGCCAGCAGCTTACCCAAGGGCGAAAAACTGTTTTTT.

This sequence joins TRBV18 and TRBJ2-7; 9 positions agree with TRBD2. V dropped 4 bases and J dropped 7; count of bases not matched to a gene: 8. This CDR3 comprises 14 residues. The V gene's germline CDR1 is KGHSH and CDR2 LQKENI. This CDR3 reads CASSRGGDMREQYF. The CDR3 DNA follows: TGTGCCAGCTCACGCGGGGGGGACATGCGAGAGCAGTACTTC.

For this clonotype: The CDR3 carries no conserved terminal phenylalanine or tryptophan, so it likely arises from a read error. The chain carries TRBV4-3 and TRBJ1-1; D remains unclear. CDR3 size: 16 residues. Trimming took 0 bases from V and 1 from J, leaving 12 bases between them. CDR1 is LGHNA and CDR2 is YSLEER in the germline V gene. CDR3 sequence reads: CASSQDPWAENTEAFS. The CDR3 DNA follows: TGCGCCAGCAGCCAAGATCCGTGGGCAGAGAACACTGAAGCTTTCTCT.

This clonotype was observed a few times. This rearrangement joins TRBV3-1 to TRBJ2-1; D tentatively fits TRBD1 or TRBD2 (5 bases each). With 1 base removed from V and 2 bases from J, the gap between germline ends came to 12 bases. Germline values: CDR1 LGHDT, CDR2 YNNKEL (reference sequence). This CDR3 has 16 residues. The chain's CDR3 is CASSQGGGGAYNEQFF. Written as DNA, the CDR3 is TGTGCCAGCAGCCAAGGTGGTGGGGGAGCCTACAATGAGCAGTTCTTC.

The chain recombines TRBV7-9 with TRBJ2-3; either TRBD1 or TRBD2 may fit D (5 bases each). Germline values: CDR1 SEHNR, CDR2 FQNEAQ (reference sequence). The CDR3 contains 19 residues. Trimming left V 3 bases short and J 1 base short, with 23 bases between. The CDR3 sequence is CASSFPLSTGTPRTDTQYF. Here the CDR3 DNA reads TGTGCCAGCAGCTTTCCCCTTTCCACCGGGACCCCTCGCACAGATACGCAGTATTTT.

This clonotype came up many times. The chain uses TRBV24-1 and TRBJ2-5, with D possibly matching TRBD1 (6 bases). This CDR3 is built from 15 residues. V was pared by 3 bases and J by 1 base, with 11 bases between. Germline CDR1 is KGHDR and CDR2 is SFDVKD. CDR3 nucleotides: TGTGCCACCAGTGATACGACAGGTTTCCAAGAGACCCAGTACTTC. Its protein product is CATSDTTGFQETQYF.

The genes are TRBV12-3 or TRBV12-4 and TRBJ2-7; possibly TRBD2 for D (5 bases). Deletions cut 3 bases from V and 3 bases from J, with 6 bases between. The CDR3 extends over 12 amino acids. The CDR3: CASSFRGYEQYF. CDR3 DNA: TGTGCCAGCAGTTTTCGGGGCTACGAGCAGTACTTC.

This clonotype was detected only a few times. This chain uses TRBV12-3 or TRBV12-4 with TRBJ2-3, with D uncertain. This CDR3 has 19 amino acids. V lost 5 bases, J lost 2 bases, and 26 bases lay in between. CDR3 amino acids: CASSTKRSRGGSPTDTQYF. CDR3 DNA: TGTGCCAGCAGTACAAAACGCTCCCGCGGCGGCTCACCCACAGATACGCAGTATTTT.

This clonotype was found a few times. V usage is TRBV6-5 and J usage is TRBJ2-1; 12 bases are shared with TRBD2. The V gene end was trimmed by 4 bases and the J gene end by 6 bases; junction bases not matched to a gene: 1. Germline CDR1 reads MNHEY; CDR2 reads SVGAGI. CDR3 length equals 14 residues. In DNA form, the CDR3 reads TGTGCCAGCAGTTCTAGCGGGAGGGTCAATGAGCAGTTCTTC. It specifies CASSSSGRVNEQFF.

The chain recombines TRBV19 with TRBJ2-2; D is uncertain. Deletions cut 7 bases from V and 6 bases from J, with 15 bases between. The CDR3 consists of 14 residues. Germline V CDR1 and CDR2: LNHDA, SQIVND (reference sequence). The CDR3: CASKVFGSAGELFF. The CDR3 DNA follows: TGTGCCAGTAAGGTTTTCGGGTCTGCCGGGGAGCTGTTTTTT.

There are a few counts of this clonotype. The chain has TRBV12-3 or TRBV12-4 and TRBJ2-7; D perhaps matches TRBD2 (6 bases). CDR3 length: 12 residues. CDR3 sequence: CATGGAEYEQYF. The CDR3 bases are TGTGCTACCGGCGGGGCGGAATACGAGCAGTACTTC.

This clonotype was counted many times. This chain joins TRBV4-1 and TRBJ2-5; D not certain. This CDR3 has 15 residues. In germline, CDR1 is MGHRA, CDR2 YSYEKL. V dropped 0 bases and J dropped 1 base, with 9 bases sitting between them. The CDR3, as DNA: TGCGCCAGCAGCCAAGATGTAAGGGCCCAAGAGACCCAGTACTTC. Translated: CASSQDVRAQETQYF.

This chain connects TRBV24-1 to TRBJ2-6, with D hard to call. V was pared by 9 bases and J by 2 bases, with 10 bases between. Germline-derived CDR1 and CDR2 are KGHDR and SFDVKD. The CDR3 has 14 residues. The CDR3 reads CATGSVTGANVLTF. DNA for the CDR3: TGTGCCACCGGCTCGGTTACTGGGGCCAACGTCCTGACTTTC.

V and J are TRBV2 and TRBJ2-1; D perhaps matches TRBD2 (5 bases). The CDR3 extends over 15 amino acids. Trimming removed 6 bases at V and 0 bases at J, with 12 bases between. The germline gives CDR1 SNHLY, CDR2 FYNNEI. CDR3 bases: TGTGCCAGCAGAGACGGGGAACCCTCCTACAATGAGCAGTTCTTC. Protein sequence: CASRDGEPSYNEQFF.

The chain couples TRBV18 to TRBJ1-1; D not resolved. The CDR3 consists of 13 residues. V was clipped by 3 bases and J by 0 bases, with 5 bases between them. Germline CDR1 and CDR2: KGHSH and LQKENI. DNA for the CDR3: TGTGCCAGCTCACCTCTCGTGAACACTGAAGCTTTCTTT. This translates into CASSPLVNTEAFF.

The rearrangement links TRBV7-2 to TRBJ2-1; 11 bases fit TRBD2. CDR3 length: 15 residues. Germline CDR1 SGHTA, CDR2 FQGNSA. V trimming: 2 bases; J trimming: 7 bases; junction bases outside the gene matches: 4. The CDR3 region is CASSLSASGRNEQFF. CDR3 nucleotide sequence: TGTGCCAGCAGCTTATCGGCTAGCGGGAGGAATGAGCAGTTCTTC.

V gene TRBV14 combines with J gene TRBJ2-3; 7 nucleotides match TRBD2. This CDR3 has 15 amino acids. V trimming: 6 bases; J trimming: 2 bases; junction bases outside the gene matches: 8. From germline, CDR1 is SGHDN and CDR2 FVKESK. The CDR3 DNA sequence: TGTGCCAGCAGTTCTTCTAGCGGACACACAGATACGCAGTATTTT. It codes for CASSSSSGHTDTQYF.

The V call is TRBV11-2, the J call TRBJ1-1, with TRBD1 matching 7 bases. The CDR3 is 17 residues long. From germline, CDR1 is SGHAT and CDR2 FQNNGV. With 1 base clipped from V and 0 bases from J, the junction kept 8 bases outside the gene matches. Written as DNA, the CDR3 is TGTGCCAGCAGCTTAGGGGAGGGGACAGTGATGAACACTGAAGCTTTCTTT. This translates into CASSLGEGTVMNTEAFF.

This clonotype was seen only a few times. The chain employs TRBV25-1 and TRBJ1-1; a weak D match, TRBD1 (6 bases). Trimming removed 3 bases at V and 1 base at J, with 9 bases between. Germline loops: CDR1 MGHDK, CDR2 SYGVNS. The CDR3 runs 14 residues. The CDR3 sequence is CASSDWTENTEAFF. The CDR3 DNA reads TGTGCCAGCAGTGATTGGACAGAGAACACTGAAGCTTTCTTT.

This clonotype occurred a few times. The rearrangement uses TRBV7-9 and TRBJ1-1; 10 bases map to TRBD1. CDR3 size: 14 residues. The junction had 11 bases not matched to a gene; V was cut back by 5 bases and J by 11 bases. The germline V gene has CDR1 SEHNR and CDR2 FQNEAQ (reference sequence). The chain's CDR3 is CASSQRLGQGKAFF. The CDR3 region has the DNA TGTGCCAGCAGCCAGCGGCTGGGACAGGGGAAGGCTTTCTTT.

CDR3 DNA sequence: TGTGCCAGCAGCGCTACCTCTGACAGCTACGAGCAGTACTTC. Translating gives CASSATSDSYEQYF. The chain recombines TRBV9 with TRBJ2-7; D possibly corresponds to TRBD1 (5 bases). Germline-derived CDR1 and CDR2 are SGDLS and YYNGEE. Deletions cut 3 bases from V and 3 bases from J, with 13 bases between. The CDR3 extends over 14 amino acids.

The V call is TRBV11-3, the J call TRBJ2-1, with 10 bases aligning to TRBD1. Germline loops: CDR1 SGHNT, CDR2 YENEEA. The J segment lost 1 base and the V segment lost 1 base, leaving 1 base of the junction unmatched. This CDR3 comprises 16 residues. The CDR3, as DNA: TGTGCCAGCAGCTTAGGGACAGGGGGTTCCTACAATGAGCAGTTCTTC. Protein product: CASSLGTGGSYNEQFF.

This clonotype was observed a single time. The V call is TRBV6-6, the J call TRBJ2-1; D not certain. The germline CDR1 and CDR2 sequences are MNHNY and SVGAGI (reference sequence). Trimming pared 4 bases from V and 8 bases from J, leaving 9 bases between. The CDR3 is made up of 12 amino acids. The CDR3 spells CASSSPPHEQFF. CDR3 in DNA: TGTGCCAGCAGTTCCCCCCCCCATGAGCAGTTCTTC.

The rearrangement links TRBV18 to TRBJ1-1; 7 bases are shared with TRBD1. Germline V lookup: CDR1 KGHSH, CDR2 LQKENI. Trimming at V came to 2 bases and at J to 4 bases, leaving 4 bases not matched to a gene. The length of the CDR3 is 14 residues. Here the CDR3 reads CASSPMAGGTEAFF. Here the CDR3 DNA reads TGTGCCAGCTCACCAATGGCAGGGGGCACTGAAGCTTTCTTT.

The V call is TRBV7-9, the J call TRBJ1-4; TRBD1 is a possible D gene (6 bases). Germline V CDR1 and CDR2: SEHNR, FQNEAQ (reference sequence). Between the trimmed V and J ends, which lost 2 bases and 0 bases, there was a span of 16 bases. This CDR3 contains 18 residues. This CDR3 is CASSLRYQGRSTNEKLFF. As DNA, the CDR3 is TGTGCCAGCAGCTTACGTTACCAGGGGCGGTCAACTAATGAAAAACTGTTTTTT.

The J gene is TRBJ2-3, the V gene TRBV3-1, with 7 bases that match TRBD2. Germline CDR1 and CDR2: LGHDT and YNNKEL (reference sequence). This CDR3 region has 15 residues. Germline trimming cut 5 bases from V and 4 bases from J; bases unmatched to any gene: 9. CDR3 protein: CASSLTSGGSDTQYF. The CDR3 region has the DNA TGTGCCAGCAGCTTGACGTCGGGAGGATCAGATACGCAGTATTTT.